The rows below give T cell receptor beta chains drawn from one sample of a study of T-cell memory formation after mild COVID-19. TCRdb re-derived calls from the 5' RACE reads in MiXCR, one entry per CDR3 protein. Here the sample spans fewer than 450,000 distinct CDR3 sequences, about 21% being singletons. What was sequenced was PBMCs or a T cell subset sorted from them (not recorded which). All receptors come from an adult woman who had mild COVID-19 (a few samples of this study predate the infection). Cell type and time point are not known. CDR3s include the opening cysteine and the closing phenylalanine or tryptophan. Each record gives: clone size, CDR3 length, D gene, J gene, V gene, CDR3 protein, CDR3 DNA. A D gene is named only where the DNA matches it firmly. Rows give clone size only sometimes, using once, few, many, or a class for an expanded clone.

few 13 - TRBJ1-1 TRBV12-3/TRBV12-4 CASSLLNRYEAFF TGTGCCAGCAGTTTATTGAACCGTTATGAAGCTTTCTTT
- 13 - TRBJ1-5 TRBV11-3 CASSLVPGGLQHF TGTGCCAGCAGCTTAGTCCCCGGGGGGCTTCAGCATTTT
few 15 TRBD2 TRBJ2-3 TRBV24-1 CATIGSSGGVDTQYF TGTGCCACCATCGGTTCTAGCGGGGGCGTAGATACGCAGTATTTT
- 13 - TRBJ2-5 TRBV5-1 CASSRDSQGTQYF TGCGCCAGCAGCAGGGACTCCCAAGGGACCCAGTACTTC
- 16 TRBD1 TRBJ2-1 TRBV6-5 CASSSTGAAGYNEQFF TGTGCCAGCAGTTCCACAGGGGCCGCGGGCTACAATGAGCAGTTCTTC
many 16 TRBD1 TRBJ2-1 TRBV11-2 CASRRTGIHHDNEQFF TGTGCCAGCAGGCGGACAGGGATACACCACGACAATGAGCAGTTCTTC
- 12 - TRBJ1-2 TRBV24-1 CATSLANYGYTF TGTGCCACCTCGTTAGCTAACTATGGCTACACCTTC
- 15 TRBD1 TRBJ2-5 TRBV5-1 CASSLGDRDQETQYF TGCGCCAGCAGCTTGGGAGACAGGGACCAAGAGACCCAGTACTTC
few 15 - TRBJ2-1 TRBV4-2 CASSQARGDYNEQFF TGTGCCAGCAGCCAAGCTCGCGGGGATTACAATGAGCAGTTCTTC
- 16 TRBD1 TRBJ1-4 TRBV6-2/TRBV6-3 CASSYVAGTANEKLFF TGTGCCAGCAGTTACGTAGCCGGGACAGCTAATGAAAAACTGTTTTTT
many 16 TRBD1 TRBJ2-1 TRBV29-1 CSVGRLEDRLRDEQFF TGCAGCGTTGGAAGGCTAGAGGACAGGTTACGTGATGAGCAGTTCTTC
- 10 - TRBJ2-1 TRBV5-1 CASRGDEQFF TGCGCCAGCAGGGGGGATGAGCAGTTCTTC
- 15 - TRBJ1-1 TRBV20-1 CSARDRGGAGTEAFF TGCAGTGCTAGAGATCGTGGAGGGGCAGGGACTGAAGCTTTCTTT
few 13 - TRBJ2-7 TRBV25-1 CASSGGPSYEQYF TGTGCCAGCAGTGGTGGACCGAGCTACGAGCAGTACTTC
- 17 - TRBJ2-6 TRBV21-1 CASSNRTGKAGANVLTF TGTGCCAGCAGCAATAGGACAGGGAAGGCTGGGGCCAACGTCCTGACTTTC
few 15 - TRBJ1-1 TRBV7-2 CASSLRRGEGTEAFF TGTGCCAGCAGCTTACGCAGGGGAGAGGGCACTGAAGCTTTCTTT
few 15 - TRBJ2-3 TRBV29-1 CSVSQGLLSTDTQYF TGCAGCGTTTCCCAAGGACTCTTAAGCACAGATACGCAGTATTTT
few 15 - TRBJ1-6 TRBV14 CASSQAVGWNSPLHF TGTGCCAGCAGCCAAGCCGTCGGCTGGAATTCACCCCTCCACTTT
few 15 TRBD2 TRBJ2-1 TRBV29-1 CSVEEGRERRNEQFF TGCAGCGTTGAAGAGGGGCGGGAGCGGAGGAATGAGCAGTTCTTC
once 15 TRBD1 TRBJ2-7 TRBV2 CASSESLTGAYEQYF TGTGCCAGCAGTGAATCCCTGACAGGGGCGTACGAGCAGTACTTC
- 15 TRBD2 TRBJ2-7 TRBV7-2 CASSLTGLASYEQYF TGTGCCAGCAGCCTTACGGGACTAGCATCCTACGAGCAGTACTTC
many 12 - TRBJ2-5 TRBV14 CASSQVRETQYF TGTGCCAGCAGCCAAGTCCGCGAGACCCAGTACTTC
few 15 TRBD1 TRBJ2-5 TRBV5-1 CASSLDDRVRETQYF TGCGCCAGCAGCTTGGACGACAGGGTTCGAGAGACCCAGTACTTC
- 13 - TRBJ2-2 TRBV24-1 CATKQGFTGELFF TGTGCCACCAAACAAGGGTTCACCGGGGAGCTGTTTTTT
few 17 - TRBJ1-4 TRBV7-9 CASSSGLDSATNEKLFF TGTGCCAGCAGCTCGGGCCTGGACAGCGCAACTAATGAAAAACTGTTTTTT
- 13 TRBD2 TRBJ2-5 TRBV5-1 CASSGGGTETQYF TGCGCCAGCAGCGGGGGGGGGACGGAGACCCAGTACTTC